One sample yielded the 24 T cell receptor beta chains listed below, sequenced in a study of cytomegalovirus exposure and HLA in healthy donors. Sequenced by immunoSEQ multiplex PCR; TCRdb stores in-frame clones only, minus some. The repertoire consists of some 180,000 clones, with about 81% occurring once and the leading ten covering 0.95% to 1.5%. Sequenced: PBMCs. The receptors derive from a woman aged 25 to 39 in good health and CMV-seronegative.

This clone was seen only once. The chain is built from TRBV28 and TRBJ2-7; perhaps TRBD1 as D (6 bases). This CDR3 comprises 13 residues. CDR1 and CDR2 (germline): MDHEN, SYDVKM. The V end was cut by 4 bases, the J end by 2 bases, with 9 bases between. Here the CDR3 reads CASSSQGPYEQYF. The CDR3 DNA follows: TGTGCCAGCAGTTCACAGGGTCCCTACGAGCAGTACTTC.

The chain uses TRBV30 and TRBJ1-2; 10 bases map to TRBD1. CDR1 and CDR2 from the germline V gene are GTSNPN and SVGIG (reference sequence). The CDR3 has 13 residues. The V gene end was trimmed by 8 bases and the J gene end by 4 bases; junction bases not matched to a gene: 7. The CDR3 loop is CARGTGAFYGYTF. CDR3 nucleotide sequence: TGTGCCCGGGGGACAGGGGCTTTCTATGGCTACACCTTC.

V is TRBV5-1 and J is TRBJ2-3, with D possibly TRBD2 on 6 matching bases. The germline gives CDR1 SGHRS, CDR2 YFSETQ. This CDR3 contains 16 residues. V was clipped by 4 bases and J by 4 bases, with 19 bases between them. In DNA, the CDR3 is TGCGCCAGCAGCGAGGGCGGGACCGTAAGTGCAGATACGCAGTATTTT. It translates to CASSEGGTVSADTQYF.

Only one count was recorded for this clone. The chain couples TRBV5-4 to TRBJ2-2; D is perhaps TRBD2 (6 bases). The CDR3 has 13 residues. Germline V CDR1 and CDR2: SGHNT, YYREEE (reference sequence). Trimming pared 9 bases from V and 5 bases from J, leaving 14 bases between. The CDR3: CATHRGFTGELFF. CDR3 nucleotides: TGTGCCACTCACCGGGGGTTTACCGGGGAGCTGTTTTTT. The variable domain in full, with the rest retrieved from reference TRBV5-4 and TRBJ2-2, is ETGVTQSPTHLIKTRGQQVTLRCSSQSGHNTVSWYQQALGQGPQFIFQYYREEENGRGNFPPRFSGLQFPNYSSELNVNALELDDSALYLCATHRGFTGELFFGEGSRLTVL.

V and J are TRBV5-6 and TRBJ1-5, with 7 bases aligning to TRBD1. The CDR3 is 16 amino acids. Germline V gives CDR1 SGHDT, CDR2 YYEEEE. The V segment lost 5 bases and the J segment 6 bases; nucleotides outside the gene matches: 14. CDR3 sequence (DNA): TGTGCCAGCAGTCTTGGGACAGACCTAGGACGTCAGCCCCAGCATTTT. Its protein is CASSLGTDLGRQPQHF.

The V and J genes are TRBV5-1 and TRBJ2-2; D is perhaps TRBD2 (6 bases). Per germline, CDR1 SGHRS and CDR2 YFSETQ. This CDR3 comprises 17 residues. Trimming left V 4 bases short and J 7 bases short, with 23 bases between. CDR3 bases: TGCGCCAGCAGCCCGTTCAACTTGCCACCCGGGGGCGGGGAGCTGTTTTTT. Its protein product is CASSPFNLPPGGGELFF.

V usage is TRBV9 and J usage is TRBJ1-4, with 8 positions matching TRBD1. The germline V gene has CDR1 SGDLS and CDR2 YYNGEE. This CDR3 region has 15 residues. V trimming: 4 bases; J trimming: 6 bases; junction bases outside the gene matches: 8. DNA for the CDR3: TGTGCCAGCAGCCCGCAGGGGGCTTATCATGAAAAACTGTTTTTT. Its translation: CASSPQGAYHEKLFF. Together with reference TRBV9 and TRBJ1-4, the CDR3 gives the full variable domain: DSGVTQTPKHLITATGQRVTLRCSPRSGDLSVYWYQQSLDQGLQFLIQYYNGEERAKGNILERFSAQQFPDLHSELNLSSLELGDSALYFCASSPQGAYHEKLFFGSGTQLSVL.

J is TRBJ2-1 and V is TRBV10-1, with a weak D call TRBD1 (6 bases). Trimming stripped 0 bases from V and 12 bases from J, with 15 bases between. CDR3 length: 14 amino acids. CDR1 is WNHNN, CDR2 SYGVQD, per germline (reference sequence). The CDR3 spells CASSESGARRGQFF. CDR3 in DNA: TGCGCCAGCAGTGAGTCGGGGGCCCGCCGGGGGCAGTTCTTC.

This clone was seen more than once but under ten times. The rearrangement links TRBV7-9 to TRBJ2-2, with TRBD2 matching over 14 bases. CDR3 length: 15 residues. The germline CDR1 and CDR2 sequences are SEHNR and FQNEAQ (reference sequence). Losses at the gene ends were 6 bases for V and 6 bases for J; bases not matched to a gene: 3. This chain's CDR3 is CASRGLAGGPGELFF. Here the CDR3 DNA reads TGTGCCAGCAGAGGACTAGCGGGGGGCCCCGGGGAGCTGTTTTTT.

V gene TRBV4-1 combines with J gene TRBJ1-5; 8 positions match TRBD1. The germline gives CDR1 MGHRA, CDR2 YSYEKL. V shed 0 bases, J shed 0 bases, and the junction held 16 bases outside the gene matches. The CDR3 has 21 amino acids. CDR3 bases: TGCGCCAGCAGCCAAGAGAAAGTGGGAGACAGGGGTCACTATAGCAATCAGCCCCAGCATTTT. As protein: CASSQEKVGDRGHYSNQPQHF.

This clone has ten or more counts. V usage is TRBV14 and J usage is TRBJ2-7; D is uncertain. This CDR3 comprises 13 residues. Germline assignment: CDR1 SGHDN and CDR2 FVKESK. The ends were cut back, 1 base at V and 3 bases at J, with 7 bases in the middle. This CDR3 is CASSQVQFYEQYF. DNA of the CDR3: TGTGCCAGCAGCCAAGTTCAGTTCTACGAGCAGTACTTC. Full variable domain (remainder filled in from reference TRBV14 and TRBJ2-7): EAGVTQFPSHSVIEKGQTVTLRCDPISGHDNLYWYRRVMGKEIKFLLHFVKESKQDESGMPNNRFLAERTGGTYSTLKVQPAELEDSGVYFCASSQVQFYEQYFGPGTRLTVT.

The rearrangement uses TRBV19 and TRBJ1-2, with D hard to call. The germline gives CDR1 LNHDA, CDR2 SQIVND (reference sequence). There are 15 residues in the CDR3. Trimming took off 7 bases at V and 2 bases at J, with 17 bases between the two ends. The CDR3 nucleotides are TGTGCCAGTAAGCTTGGGAGGCAGGTCAACTATGGCTACACCTTC. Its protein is CASKLGRQVNYGYTF.

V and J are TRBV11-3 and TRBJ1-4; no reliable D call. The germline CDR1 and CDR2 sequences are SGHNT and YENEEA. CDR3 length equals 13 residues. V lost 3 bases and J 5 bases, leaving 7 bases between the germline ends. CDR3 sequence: CASSLGGNEKLFF. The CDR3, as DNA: TGTGCCAGCAGCTTGGGAGGCAATGAAAAACTGTTTTTT.

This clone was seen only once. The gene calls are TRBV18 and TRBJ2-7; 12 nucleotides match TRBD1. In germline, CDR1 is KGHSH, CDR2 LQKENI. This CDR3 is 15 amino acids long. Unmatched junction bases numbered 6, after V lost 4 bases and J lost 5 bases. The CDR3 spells CASSRGQGAVDEQYF. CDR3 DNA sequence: TGTGCCAGCTCACGGGGACAGGGGGCTGTGGACGAGCAGTACTTC.

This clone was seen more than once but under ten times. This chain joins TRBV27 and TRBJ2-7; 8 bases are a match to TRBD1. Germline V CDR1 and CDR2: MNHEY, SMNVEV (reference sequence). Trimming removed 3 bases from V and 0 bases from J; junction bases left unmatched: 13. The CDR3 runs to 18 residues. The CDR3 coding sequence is TGTGCCAGCAGTTTTTACCCTCCAAGACAGGGGAGCTCCTACGAGCAGTACTTC. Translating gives CASSFYPPRQGSSYEQYF.

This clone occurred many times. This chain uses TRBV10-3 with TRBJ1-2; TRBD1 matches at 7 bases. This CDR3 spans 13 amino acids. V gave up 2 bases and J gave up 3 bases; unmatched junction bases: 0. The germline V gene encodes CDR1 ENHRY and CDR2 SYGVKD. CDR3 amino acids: CAISEDRDYGYTF. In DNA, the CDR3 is TGTGCCATCAGTGAGGACAGGGACTATGGCTACACCTTC.

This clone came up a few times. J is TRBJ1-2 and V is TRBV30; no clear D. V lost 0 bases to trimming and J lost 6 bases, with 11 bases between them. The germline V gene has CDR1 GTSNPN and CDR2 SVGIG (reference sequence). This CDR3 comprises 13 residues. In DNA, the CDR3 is TGTGCCTGGAGTGTATTAGCGGTTCATGGCTACACCTTC. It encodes CAWSVLAVHGYTF.

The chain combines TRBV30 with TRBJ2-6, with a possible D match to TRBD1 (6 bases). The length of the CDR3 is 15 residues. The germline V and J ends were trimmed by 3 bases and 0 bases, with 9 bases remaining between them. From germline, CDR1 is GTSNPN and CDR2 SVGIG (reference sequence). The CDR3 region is CAWRRGNSGANVLTF. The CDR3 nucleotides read TGTGCCTGGAGAAGGGGGAACTCTGGGGCCAACGTCCTGACTTTC.

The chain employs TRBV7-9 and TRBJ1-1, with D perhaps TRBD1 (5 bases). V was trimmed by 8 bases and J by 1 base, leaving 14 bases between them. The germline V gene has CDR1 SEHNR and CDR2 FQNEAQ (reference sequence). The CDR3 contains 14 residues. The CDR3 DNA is TGTGCCAGCGCCCGAGACAGACAGAACACTGAAGCTTTCTTT. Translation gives CASARDRQNTEAFF.

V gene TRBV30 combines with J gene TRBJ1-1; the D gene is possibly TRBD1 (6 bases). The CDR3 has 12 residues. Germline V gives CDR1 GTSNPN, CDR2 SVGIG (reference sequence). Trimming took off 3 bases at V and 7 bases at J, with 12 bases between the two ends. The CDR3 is CAWRKGGGEAFF. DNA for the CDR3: TGTGCCTGGAGAAAAGGGGGGGGTGAAGCTTTCTTT.

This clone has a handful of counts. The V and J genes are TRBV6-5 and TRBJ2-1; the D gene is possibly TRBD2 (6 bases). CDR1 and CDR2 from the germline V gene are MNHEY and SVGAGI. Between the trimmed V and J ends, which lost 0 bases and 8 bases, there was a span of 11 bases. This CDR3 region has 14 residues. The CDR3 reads CASSYSQLADEQFF. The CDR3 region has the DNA TGTGCCAGCAGTTACTCGCAGTTAGCGGATGAGCAGTTCTTC.

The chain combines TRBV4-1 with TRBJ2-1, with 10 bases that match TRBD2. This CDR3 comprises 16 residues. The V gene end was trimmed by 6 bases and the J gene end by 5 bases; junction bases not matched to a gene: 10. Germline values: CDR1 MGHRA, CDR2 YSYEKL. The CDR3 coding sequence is TGCGCCAGCAGGGTTACTAGCGGGGTTCCTAACAATGAGCAGTTCTTC. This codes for CASRVTSGVPNNEQFF.

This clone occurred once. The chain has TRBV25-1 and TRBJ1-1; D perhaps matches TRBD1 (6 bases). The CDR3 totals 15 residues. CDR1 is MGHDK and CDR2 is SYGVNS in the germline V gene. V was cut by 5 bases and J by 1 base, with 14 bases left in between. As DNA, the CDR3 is TGTGCCAGCAGTCCTCGGACAGTTGCGAACACTGAAGCTTTCTTT. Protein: CASSPRTVANTEAFF.

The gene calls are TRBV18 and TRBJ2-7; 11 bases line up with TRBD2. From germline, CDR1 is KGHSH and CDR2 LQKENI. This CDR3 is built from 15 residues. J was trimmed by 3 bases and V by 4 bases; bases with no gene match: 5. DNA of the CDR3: TGTGCCAGCTCACTGACGGGACTAGCGGACTACGAGCAGTACTTC. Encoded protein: CASSLTGLADYEQYF.